This TCR beta chain was profiled in a study of OX40 agonist ivuxolimab in advanced cancers. On the study more broadly: Hepatocellular carcinoma, melanoma, renal cell or head and neck cancer was diagnosed in the dose-escalation patients. Enrollees could have had prior anti-PD-1, anti-PD-L1 or anti-CTLA-4 therapy, which approximately 38% had received.

The CDR3 consists of 15 residues. The ends lost 4 bases at V and 6 bases at J; junction bases unmatched: 8. Germline CDR1 and CDR2: SGHAT and FQNNGV. Broader study findings: Among the lowest levels of clonal expansion were found in partial responders at 0.1-3.0 mg/kg. The antigens recognized by the expanded peripheral T cells, that is their antigen specificity, were not determined.

On this clone: Its antigen remains unknown.

Profiled with immunoSEQ multiplex PCR; TCRdb holds only in-frame clones, not every one. This sample has about 80,000 clones, with approximately 93% found just once. The rearrangement joins TRBV11-2 to TRBJ2-7, with TRBD1 matching over 11 bases. Sequences were derived from CD4+ or CD8+ T cells sorted from blood, sampled in a trial of the OX40 agonist ivuxolimab. This sequence was found in an adult with an advanced solid tumor such as melanoma, head and neck, liver or kidney cancer. Here the CDR3 reads CASSSRTGGKGEQYF. DNA for the CDR3: TGTGCCAGCAGCTCACGGACAGGGGGCAAAGGCGAGCAGTACTTC.